This T cell receptor beta chain was identified in a study of T-cell reconstitution after alpha-beta-depleted transplantation in children. Findings of the study overall: By about two months after transplant, alpha-beta T cells reportedly arose from several hundred graft clones that had expanded. By one year post-transplant, T-cell counts and diversity largely arose from T cells that were newly produced. In some patients, recipient T cells and intrathymic progenitors surviving conditioning explained high day-60 diversity.

This clonotype was detected only a few times. Its antigen is not known. V was shortened by 4 bases and J by 0 bases, with 8 bases between the two germline ends. CDR1 is SNHLY and CDR2 is FYNNEI in the germline V gene. The CDR3 covers 14 residues. Unique molecular identifiers featured in how the TCRbeta library was prepared. MiXCR was run by TCRdb on the PCR reads, yielding one entry per CDR3 protein. The sample yields approximately 500,000 distinct CDR3 sequences, more than 9% seen once. The source of this sequence is a child aged 2 to 9 with inherited bone marrow failure, due to receive a stem cell transplant. This chain joins TRBV2 and TRBJ2-3; D is uncertain. The sequencing used PBMCs, collected before TCRalphabeta/CD19-depleted stem cell transplant. The CDR3 loop is CASSVLISTDTQYF. Written as DNA, the CDR3 is TGTGCCAGCAGTGTGCTGATTAGCACAGATACGCAGTATTTT.